The T cell receptor (beta chain) under discussion was sequenced for a study of blood T cell repertoires in COVID-19. Study-wide context: Some COVID-19 samples were acute and others convalescent; all came from the United States, Italy and Spain.

Study processing details: Using reference gene primer amplification, nucleated cell counts were estimated. This table comes from immunoSEQ multiplex PCR, and its TCRdb copy is limited to in-frame clones, with some not included. The V and J calls and clone size come from that table; D and trimming were worked out from the DNA. Of about 300,000 clones detected, approximately 88% appear once; the ten largest clones hold about 9.8%. Looked up from germline, CDR1 is SNHLY and CDR2 is FYNNEI. Deletions cut 7 bases from V and 3 bases from J, with 15 bases between. This CDR3 has 14 residues. The rearrangement joins TRBV2 to TRBJ1-2; TRBD1 is a possible D gene (5 bases). This receptor was taken from a man between 18 and 35 years old with active or convalescent COVID-19. The specimen sequenced was peripheral blood. The CDR3 loop reads CASTRDWGDYGYTF. The CDR3 DNA sequence: TGTGCCAGCACCCGGGACTGGGGAGACTATGGCTACACCTTC.